This is a list of T cell receptor beta chains from one sample in a study of T cells after yellow fever vaccination. In TCRdb, the 5' RACE reads were re-called with MiXCR into one record per CDR3 protein. Seen here are approximately 120,000 distinct CDR3 sequences, 6% to 8% observed once, and the top ten hold nearly 2.5%. This specimen was CD4+ T cells sorted from PBMCs, taken 10 to 11 days after the first yellow fever vaccination. These TCRs come from a man aged 18 to 30 who received the YFV17D yellow fever vaccine. Both conserved end residues are part of each CDR3. A D gene is named only where the DNA matches it firmly. Expanded clones are given a class, and other clones once, few, many or no size at all.

TRBD1	TRBJ1-1	TRBV12-5	many	TGTGCTACCCACCCGGGACAGGGGAACACTGAAGCTTTCTTT	CATHPGQGNTEAFF
TRBD2	TRBJ2-5	TRBV11-2	.	TGTGCCAGCAGCTTAGGGGCCCCGGGACTAGCGTTCCAAGAGACCCAGTACTTC	CASSLGAPGLAFQETQYF
TRBD1	TRBJ2-2	TRBV2	many	TGTGCCAGCAAGGGTCAGGGGGCCTCCGGGGAGCTGTTTTTT	CASKGQGASGELFF
.	TRBJ2-3	TRBV5-1	many	TGCGCCAGCAGCTTCGGGAGTGTTGCAGATACGCAGTATTTT	CASSFGSVADTQYF
.	TRBJ2-5	TRBV4-3	many	TGCGCCAGCAGCCAAGAGGGCGAGACCCAGTACTTC	CASSQEGETQYF
.	TRBJ1-1	TRBV28	many	TGTGCCAGCAGTTTCATGCCCCAGAAACTCATGAACACTGAAGCTTTCTTT	CASSFMPQKLMNTEAFF
TRBD1	TRBJ2-2	TRBV24-1	many	TGTGCCACCAGTGAGCCCCCGGGACAGGGCACCGGGGAGCTGTTTTTT	CATSEPPGQGTGELFF
.	TRBJ1-2	TRBV5-1	.	TGCGCCAGCAGAGCCCAGGAGACTAACTATGGCTACACCTTC	CASRAQETNYGYTF
.	TRBJ2-1	TRBV10-2	many	TGCGCCAGCAGCGCCCTAGGGGGGGGGAATGAGCAGTTCTTC	CASSALGGGNEQFF
.	TRBJ1-1	TRBV5-1	.	TGCGCCAGCAGCTTGGACAGAAAGACTGAAGCTTTCTTT	CASSLDRKTEAFF
.	TRBJ2-5	TRBV12-3/TRBV12-4	.	TGTGCCAGCAGTTTAACCCCCGGGTCGAGGGAGACCCAGTACTTC	CASSLTPGSRETQYF
.	TRBJ1-2	TRBV18	.	TGTGCCAGCTCACCCGGGACACTAAGTGGCTACACCTTC	CASSPGTLSGYTF
.	TRBJ2-7	TRBV4-3	many	TGCGCCAGCAGCCAAGATGTACAGGGTGCCTACGAGCAGTACTTC	CASSQDVQGAYEQYF
.	TRBJ2-3	TRBV28	few	TGTGCCAGCAGTTTAGGACAGCCGGGGGCAGATACGCAGTATTTT	CASSLGQPGADTQYF
.	TRBJ2-7	TRBV6-2/TRBV6-3	many	TGTGCCAGCAGTTACAGTCCGGCGGCCTTCTACGAGCAGTACTTC	CASSYSPAAFYEQYF
.	TRBJ1-5	TRBV7-2	many	TGTGCCAGCAGCGAAACAGGTCTAGGGCCCCAGCATTTT	CASSETGLGPQHF
.	TRBJ1-3	TRBV20-1	many	TGCAGTGCTACAGACCAGAGAAACTCTGGAAACACCATATATTTT	CSATDQRNSGNTIYF
.	TRBJ2-2	TRBV30	.	TGTGCCTGGAGTCGGACAGCGAACACCGGGGAGCTGTTTTTT	CAWSRTANTGELFF
.	TRBJ2-2	TRBV24-1	many	TGTGCCACCGGGGCCCCCGGCGGTAAGAACACCGGGGAGCTGTTTTTT	CATGAPGGKNTGELFF
TRBD1	TRBJ2-1	TRBV10-3	many	TGTGCCATCAGTGAGGCCTCGACAGGGCAGGAGCAGTTCTTC	CAISEASTGQEQFF
.	TRBJ2-2	TRBV25-1	few	TGTGCCAGCAAAAGCAACAGAGGCTACACCGGGGAGCTGTTTTTT	CASKSNRGYTGELFF
.	TRBJ1-6	TRBV4-3	many	TGCGCCAGCAGCCAAGAAACGAATTCACCCCTCCACTTT	CASSQETNSPLHF
.	TRBJ1-1	TRBV6-1	.	TGTGCCAGCAGCACCGGGCTGGGGGTTTTGGATCGAGGTGAAGCTTTCTTT	CASSTGLGVLDRGEAFF
.	TRBJ2-5	TRBV24-1	.	TGTGCCACCAGTGACCAGGGTCCGGAGACCCAGTACTTC	CATSDQGPETQYF
.	TRBJ2-3	TRBV18	many	TGTGCCAGCTCACCCATGACAGGGAGGGGAGATACGCAGTATTTT	CASSPMTGRGDTQYF
TRBD1	TRBJ2-7	TRBV5-6	.	TGTGCCAGCAGCTTCGACCGGACAGGGGTGAACGAGCAGTACTTC	CASSFDRTGVNEQYF
.	TRBJ2-7	TRBV4-2	.	TGTGCCAGCAGCCGAGAACAGGAATCTCACTCCTACGAGCAGTACTTC	CASSREQESHSYEQYF
.	TRBJ2-1	TRBV12-3/TRBV12-4	.	TGTGCCAGCCCCCGACCAGGGGCTAGTGAGCAGTTCTTC	CASPRPGASEQFF
.	TRBJ2-2	TRBV28	many	TGTGCCAGCACAGGGAACTCCGGGGAGCTGTTTTTT	CASTGNSGELFF
.	TRBJ2-5	TRBV20-1	many	TGCAGTGCTACCAACAGGGTCACTCGGGAGACCCAGTACTTC	CSATNRVTRETQYF
.	TRBJ1-1	TRBV27	many	TGTGCCAGCAGTTTGCAGGGAGGAGAAGCTTTCTTT	CASSLQGGEAFF
TRBD2	TRBJ2-3	TRBV5-4	few	TGTGCCAGCACCTCGAGCGGGGCTGAAGATACGCAGTATTTT	CASTSSGAEDTQYF
.	TRBJ2-3	TRBV7-9	many	TGTGCCAGCAGCTCCCCCACCGGAATGGGAGATACGCAGTATTTT	CASSSPTGMGDTQYF
.	TRBJ2-1	TRBV7-2	few	TGTGCCACCCACCGGGATCCCACCTACAATGAGCAGTTCTTC	CATHRDPTYNEQFF
.	TRBJ1-1	TRBV4-2	many	TGTGCCAGCAGCCAAGCGGTTCGGGAAACTGAAGCTTTCTTT	CASSQAVRETEAFF
TRBD2	TRBJ2-7	TRBV18	many	TGTGCCAGCTCACCCCAAACCACTAGCGGGGGAGCCTCCTACGAGCAGTACTTC	CASSPQTTSGGASYEQYF
TRBD1	TRBJ2-6	TRBV11-1	.	TGTGCCAGCAGCCCAACCCGACAGGGGGTCTCTGGGGCCAACGTCCTGACTTTC	CASSPTRQGVSGANVLTF
.	TRBJ1-1	TRBV28	many	TGTGCCAGCACCCTTGAGGGCCGTATTGAGAACACTGAAGCTTTCTTT	CASTLEGRIENTEAFF
.	TRBJ2-2	TRBV28	many	TGTGGGACCACGGGCAGGGCCGGGGAGCTGTTTTTT	CGTTGRAGELFF
.	TRBJ2-1	TRBV6-5	many	TGTGCCAGCAGTTACTCGGGGGGGCCGGTCTACAATGAGCAGTTCTTC	CASSYSGGPVYNEQFF
.	TRBJ2-3	TRBV5-1	many	TGCGCCAGCAGCTTGAAACTCAGGGTGACTAGCACAGATACGCAGTATTTT	CASSLKLRVTSTDTQYF
.	TRBJ1-1	TRBV5-6	few	TGTGCCAGCAGCTTGGTCCAGTGGGTCGGCACTGAAGCTTTCTTT	CASSLVQWVGTEAFF
.	TRBJ2-3	TRBV7-2	.	TGTGCCAGCAGCTTAGCCCGCAGTAGCACAGATACGCAGTATTTT	CASSLARSSTDTQYF
.	TRBJ1-3	TRBV10-3	many	TGTGCCATCAGTGCCTACAGGGTCCACCAAGGCCCCTTCGGGAACACCATATATTTT	CAISAYRVHQGPFGNTIYF
.	TRBJ1-2	TRBV6-4	many	TGTGCCAGCAGTGGTGGGTTTAACTATGGCTACACCTTC	CASSGGFNYGYTF
.	TRBJ2-4	TRBV6-2/TRBV6-3	many	TGTGCCAGCAGTTCCCCTAGCAGGGTCGGCAAAAACATTCAGTACTTC	CASSSPSRVGKNIQYF
TRBD1	TRBJ2-3	TRBV6-2/TRBV6-3	many	TGTGCCAGCAGTTACTCTGGGACAGGGGCAACAGATACGCAGTATTTT	CASSYSGTGATDTQYF
TRBD1	TRBJ1-1	TRBV12-3/TRBV12-4	many	TGTGCCAGCAGTCCCCATCCCCTGGGACAGACTGAAGCTTTCTTT	CASSPHPLGQTEAFF
.	TRBJ2-1	TRBV21-1	many	TGTGCCAGCAGCATGGGGTTGAGCGGGGACAGCTCCTACAATGAGCAGTTCTTC	CASSMGLSGDSSYNEQFF
.	TRBJ2-1	TRBV5-1	many	TGCGCCAGCAGCTATCAGGGTAGTTCCTACAATGAGCAGTTCTTC	CASSYQGSSYNEQFF
TRBD2	TRBJ2-5	TRBV20-1	many	TGCAGTGCTGATAGCGGGGGGGCAGGAGAGACCCAGTACTTC	CSADSGGAGETQYF
.	TRBJ1-3	TRBV4-2	few	TGTGCCAGCAGCCCCAGCAGAGAGGGAAACACCATATATTTT	CASSPSREGNTIYF
.	TRBJ2-1	TRBV19	few	TGTGCCAGTAGTAGCTGGAGCGATACCTACAATGAGCAGTTCTTC	CASSSWSDTYNEQFF
TRBD1	TRBJ1-2	TRBV20-1	few	TGCAGTGCGAGCGACAGGGCGTCTAACTATGGCTACACCTTC	CSASDRASNYGYTF
TRBD2	TRBJ2-7	TRBV29-1	many	TGCAGCGTTAATGGACTAGCGGGAACTTACGAGCAGTACTTC	CSVNGLAGTYEQYF
TRBD1	TRBJ2-7	TRBV7-9	few	TGTGCCAGCAGCTTGGACAGGGGCCGGGACGAGCAGTACTTC	CASSLDRGRDEQYF
.	TRBJ2-1	TRBV20-1	many	TGCAGTGCTAGTTCTCCCCCTCATCCCACGCAGTTCTTC	CSASSPPHPTQFF
TRBD1	TRBJ2-7	TRBV18	many	TGTGCCAGCTCACCGACCGGGACAGGAGCCTACGAGCAGTACTTC	CASSPTGTGAYEQYF
.	TRBJ1-5	TRBV6-5	many	TGTGCCAGCAGTTACTCAGCCAATCTCAATCAGCCCCAGCATTTT	CASSYSANLNQPQHF
.	TRBJ1-1	TRBV28	few	TGTGCCAGCAGGTCTTCAGAGAACACTGAAGCTTTCTTT	CASRSSENTEAFF